A single sample is the source of the 29 T cell receptor beta chains below, sequenced in a study of cytomegalovirus exposure and HLA in healthy donors. Both 60 Vbeta primers and 13 Jbeta primers went into the PCR. Sequencing used immunoSEQ multiplex PCR; TCRdb keeps in-frame clones, though not all of them. This sample has a few hundred thousand clones; around 79% occur once, and the top ten carry about 0.2%. What was sequenced was PBMCs. Receptors originate from a girl under 10 years old in good health and CMV-seronegative.

This clone has just a few counts. V usage is TRBV7-9 and J usage is TRBJ1-6, with D hard to call. The CDR3 contains 12 residues. Trimming removed 5 bases from V and 8 bases from J, with 7 bases in between. CDR1 SEHNR and CDR2 FQNEAQ come from the germline V gene (reference sequence). The CDR3 loop reads CASSPGDSPLHF. The CDR3 region has the DNA TGTGCCAGCAGCCCCGGTGATTCACCCCTCCACTTT.

The gene calls are TRBV27 and TRBJ1-1; 7 bases map to TRBD1. CDR3 length: 14 amino acids. The J segment lost 1 base and the V segment lost 6 bases, leaving 5 bases of the junction unmatched. CDR1 and CDR2 (germline): MNHEY, SMNVEV (reference sequence). The CDR3 DNA is TGTGCCAGCAGCTTCAGACAGGGGAACACTGAAGCTTTCTTT. Protein: CASSFRQGNTEAFF.

This clone was observed once. The chain couples TRBV19 to TRBJ2-7, with 7 bases identical to TRBD2. The length of the CDR3 is 13 residues. Trimming at V came to 6 bases and at J to 5 bases, leaving 7 bases not matched to a gene. Germline loops: CDR1 LNHDA, CDR2 SQIVND (reference sequence). The CDR3 region has the DNA TGTGCCAGTAGGAAGCGGGGACTTAACGAGCAGTACTTC. As protein: CASRKRGLNEQYF.

The rearrangement joins TRBV29-1 to TRBJ1-3; D remains unclear. The length of the CDR3 is 11 residues. Germline lookup yields CDR1 SQVTM and CDR2 ANQGSEA. V lost 6 bases to trimming and J lost 4 bases, with 7 bases between them. The CDR3 nucleotides are TGCAGCGTCCTGAGGGGAAACACCATATATTTT. This encodes CSVLRGNTIYF.

This rearrangement joins TRBV6-5 to TRBJ2-7, with 7 bases lining up with TRBD1. From germline, CDR1 is MNHEY and CDR2 SVGAGI. This CDR3 has 15 amino acids. J gave up 6 bases and V 0 bases, and 8 bases lay outside the gene matches. The CDR3 loop reads CASSYSKGGPGEQYF. The CDR3 region has the DNA TGTGCCAGCAGTTACTCAAAAGGGGGCCCGGGCGAGCAGTACTTC.

The chain joins TRBV19 to TRBJ2-2; 8 bases fit TRBD1. Trimming cost V 8 bases and J 4 bases; bases outside gene matches: 6. This CDR3 spans 14 amino acids. CDR1 and CDR2 from the germline V gene are LNHDA and SQIVND (reference sequence). The CDR3 spells CASSGQAFTGELFF. CDR3 DNA sequence: TGTGCCAGTTCGGGACAGGCCTTCACCGGGGAGCTGTTTTTT.

The chain is built from TRBV30 and TRBJ2-5, with D uncertain. V was cut by 0 bases and J by 5 bases, with 16 bases left in between. Germline lookup yields CDR1 GTSNPN and CDR2 SVGIG (reference sequence). This CDR3 has 15 residues. In DNA form, the CDR3 reads TGTGCCTGGAGTGTACGAGGAGCGCCTCGGGAGACCCAGTACTTC. Translating it yields CAWSVRGAPRETQYF.

The CDR3 protein is CASSTGITYRGRNTEAFF. CDR3 DNA sequence: TGTGCCAGTAGTACGGGAATTACCTACAGGGGAAGAAACACTGAAGCTTTCTTT. The J gene is TRBJ1-1, the V gene TRBV19, with 7 bases fitting TRBD1. From germline, CDR1 is LNHDA and CDR2 SQIVND (reference sequence). V trimming: 4 bases; J trimming: 2 bases; junction bases outside the gene matches: 16. The CDR3 totals 18 residues.

This chain joins TRBV6-5 and TRBJ2-5; TRBD1 is a possible D gene (5 bases). V was trimmed by 7 bases and J by 4 bases, leaving 10 bases between them. Germline loops: CDR1 MNHEY, CDR2 SVGAGI. This CDR3 is built from 12 residues. The CDR3 is CASTDSSETQYF. As DNA, the CDR3 is TGTGCCAGCACTGACAGTTCAGAGACCCAGTACTTC.

J is TRBJ2-1 and V is TRBV20-1, with D tentatively TRBD1 (5 bases). Germline V gene sequence: CDR1 DFQATT, CDR2 SNEGSKA (reference sequence). The CDR3 covers 10 residues. The CDR3 bases are TGCACCAAGGGGAACAATGAGCAGTTCTTC. Translated: CTKGNNEQFF.

In its sample, this clone was seen a few times. V usage is TRBV6-5 and J usage is TRBJ1-3; TRBD1 is a possible D gene (6 bases). CDR3 length: 16 amino acids. Deletions cut 3 bases from V and 4 bases from J, with 16 bases between. Germline CDR1 MNHEY, CDR2 SVGAGI. CDR3 residues: CASSYRRGGTGNTIYF. The CDR3 nucleotides read TGTGCCAGCAGTTATCGAAGGGGGGGAACGGGAAACACCATATATTTT.

This chain uses TRBV6-5 with TRBJ2-5; 8 nucleotides line up with TRBD2. V dropped 7 bases and J dropped 5; count of bases not matched to a gene: 12. CDR3 size: 15 residues. CDR1 is MNHEY and CDR2 is SVGAGI in the germline V gene. The CDR3 spells CASTPPAGGRETQYF. The DNA of the CDR3 is TGTGCCAGCACCCCCCCCGCGGGGGGAAGGGAGACCCAGTACTTC.

The chain carries TRBV14 and TRBJ2-3; the D gene is possibly TRBD2 (6 bases). CDR1 and CDR2 (germline): SGHDN, FVKESK. The CDR3 contains 13 residues. V was trimmed by 0 bases and J by 6 bases, leaving 7 bases between them. CDR3 region: CASSQDLADTQYF. In DNA, the CDR3 is TGTGCCAGCAGCCAAGATCTAGCGGATACGCAGTATTTT.

The genes are TRBV6-5 and TRBJ2-7; 10 nucleotides line up with TRBD1. The J segment lost 7 bases and the V segment lost 2 bases, leaving 8 bases of the junction unmatched. The CDR3 has 15 residues. Germline-derived CDR1 and CDR2 are MNHEY and SVGAGI. This CDR3 reads CASSYGQGVLGEQYF. The DNA of the CDR3 is TGTGCCAGCAGTTACGGACAGGGGGTTCTGGGGGAGCAGTACTTC.

This clone was counted once. For the CDR3, the DNA is TGTGCCAGCAGCCCCCCGGCGGGGGCCTATGAGCAGTTCTTC. It translates to CASSPPAGAYEQFF. The rearrangement joins TRBV7-9 to TRBJ2-1; D possibly corresponds to TRBD2 (7 bases). The V gene's germline CDR1 is SEHNR and CDR2 FQNEAQ (reference sequence). This CDR3 region has 14 residues. Deletions cut 5 bases from V and 8 bases from J, with 16 bases between. Filled out from reference TRBV7-9 and TRBJ2-1, the complete variable domain reads DTGVSQNPRHKITKRGQNVTFRCDPISEHNRLYWYRQTLGQGPEFLTYFQNEAQLEKSRLLSDRFSAERPKGSFSTLEIQRTEQGDSAMYLCASSPPAGAYEQFFGPGTRLTVL.

The J gene is TRBJ1-3, the V gene TRBV6-1; TRBD1 is a possible D gene (6 bases). Per the germline V gene, CDR1 is MNHNS and CDR2 is SASEGT. This CDR3 is built from 19 residues. Trimming took 3 bases from V and 3 from J, leaving 24 bases between them. CDR3 protein: CASSDITFGQGLGGNTIYF. CDR3 DNA sequence: TGTGCCAGCAGTGATATAACCTTTGGTCAGGGGTTAGGTGGAAACACCATATATTTT.

This clone was detected once. The rearrangement uses TRBV4-2 and TRBJ2-2; 12 bases map to TRBD2. The CDR3 is 17 amino acids. The V gene end was trimmed by 1 base and the J gene end by 7 bases; junction bases not matched to a gene: 7. CDR1 LGHNA and CDR2 YNFKEQ come from the germline V gene. The CDR3 DNA reads as TGTGCCAGCAGCCAAGGGACTAGCGGGGCCCTAAACGGGGAGCTGTTTTTT. This gives the protein CASSQGTSGALNGELFF.

This clone was counted only a few times. Written as DNA, the CDR3 is TGCGCCAGCAGCCAAGTTCGAGAGACCCAGTACTTC. Its protein product is CASSQVRETQYF. The chain combines TRBV4-1 with TRBJ2-5; D gene unclear. Germline CDR1 MGHRA, CDR2 YSYEKL. Trimming left V 1 base short and J 4 bases short, with 4 bases between. The CDR3 length is 12 residues.

The chain has TRBV5-1 and TRBJ2-3; no clear D gene. The CDR3 runs 12 residues. With 0 bases removed from V and 6 bases from J, the gap between germline ends came to 5 bases. CDR1 is SGHRS, CDR2 YFSETQ, per germline. The CDR3 here is CASSLVEDTQYF. The DNA of the CDR3 is TGCGCCAGCAGCTTGGTAGAGGATACGCAGTATTTT.

This sequence joins TRBV6-6 and TRBJ2-2; 8 bases agree with TRBD2. Germline assignment: CDR1 MNHNY and CDR2 SVGAGI (reference sequence). The CDR3 is 16 amino acids. Trimming removed 2 bases from V and 6 bases from J; junction bases left unmatched: 8. For the CDR3, the DNA is TGTGCCAGCAGTTACGTGGGACTAGGAGTGGCCGGGGAGCTGTTTTTT. The encoded protein is CASSYVGLGVAGELFF.

V gene TRBV5-1 combines with J gene TRBJ1-1; 7 positions match TRBD1. V lost 3 bases to trimming and J lost 1 base; unmatched junction nucleotides: 3. This CDR3 has 14 residues. CDR1 is SGHRS and CDR2 is YFSETQ in the germline V gene. The CDR3 region has the DNA TGCGCCAGCAGCTCGGGACAGAAGAACACTGAAGCTTTCTTT. Translation gives CASSSGQKNTEAFF.

This chain links TRBV7-3 with TRBJ2-1; 7 bases line up with TRBD1. CDR3 size: 13 residues. Unmatched junction bases numbered 2, after V lost 5 bases and J lost 4 bases. Germline loops: CDR1 SGHTA, CDR2 FQGTGA. The CDR3 sequence: CASSRDSYNEQFF. The CDR3 coding sequence is TGTGCCAGCAGCCGGGACAGTTACAATGAGCAGTTCTTC.

V and J are TRBV5-1 and TRBJ2-3; 10 bases are shared with TRBD2. This CDR3 contains 15 residues. The junction had 12 bases not matched to a gene; V was cut back by 5 bases and J by 9 bases. CDR1 and CDR2 from the germline V gene are SGHRS and YFSETQ. This chain's CDR3 is CASRQAAGGSGTQYF. CDR3 bases: TGCGCCAGCAGACAAGCAGCGGGGGGGTCCGGGACGCAGTATTTT.

The CDR3 nucleotides read TGTGCCAGCAGCCCCTGGACTAGCGGGGGTGATTACAATGAGCAGTTCTTC. Translated, it gives CASSPWTSGGDYNEQFF. V is TRBV7-3 and J is TRBJ2-1, with 13 bases fitting TRBD2. Trimming took 5 bases from V and 4 from J; bases not matched to a gene: 8. The CDR3 runs 17 residues. Germline V gene lookup returns CDR1 SGHTA and CDR2 FQGTGA.

This clone has a single count. This chain joins TRBV2 and TRBJ2-7; perhaps TRBD2 as D (6 bases). Trimming removed 8 bases at V and 4 bases at J, with 9 bases between. This CDR3 is 11 amino acids long. Germline CDR1 reads SNHLY; CDR2 reads FYNNEI. CDR3 nucleotides: TGTGCCAGCCGGGGGTCTTACGAGCAGTACTTC. Residues: CASRGSYEQYF. Based on the CDR3 plus reference TRBV2 and TRBJ2-7, the full variable domain is EPEVTQTPSHQVTQMGQEVILRCVPISNHLYFYWYRQILGQKVEFLVSFYNNEISEKSEIFDDQFSVERPDGSNFTLKIRSTKLEDSAMYFCASRGSYEQYFGPGTRLTVT.

This rearrangement joins TRBV18 to TRBJ2-7; TRBD1 matches 7 bases. Germline trimming cut 2 bases from V and 3 bases from J; bases unmatched to any gene: 7. The germline CDR1 and CDR2 sequences are KGHSH and LQKENI. The CDR3 sequence is 15 residues long. CDR3 DNA sequence: TGTGCCAGCTCACCAAGGGACAGCGTCGACTACGAGCAGTACTTC. It translates to CASSPRDSVDYEQYF.

The genes are TRBV9 and TRBJ2-5; possible D gene TRBD2, 6 bases. In germline, CDR1 is SGDLS, CDR2 YYNGEE. This CDR3 is built from 15 residues. V was trimmed by 2 bases and J by 2 bases, leaving 13 bases between them. The CDR3 sequence is CASSVGGGLQETQYF. In DNA, the CDR3 is TGTGCCAGCAGCGTCGGCGGAGGGCTACAAGAGACCCAGTACTTC.

V and J are TRBV6-7 and TRBJ2-2; maybe TRBD1 (5 bases). TRBV6-7 is sorted into the ORF group, with uncertain function. This CDR3 region has 14 residues. Trimming removed 7 bases at V and 5 bases at J, with 14 bases between. The CDR3: CASTRSPGTGELFF. The CDR3 nucleotides are TGTGCCAGCACCAGGTCCCCAGGGACCGGGGAGCTGTTTTTT.

The J gene is TRBJ2-1, the V gene TRBV19; D perhaps matches TRBD2 (6 bases). V shed 2 bases and J shed 6 bases, with 14 bases lying between them. The germline CDR1 and CDR2 sequences are LNHDA and SQIVND (reference sequence). The CDR3 is 15 amino acids. The CDR3 is CASSISAAGLNEQFF. CDR3 DNA: TGTGCCAGTAGTATAAGCGCGGCGGGGCTCAATGAGCAGTTCTTC.